Listed below are T cell receptor beta chains from one sample, sequenced in a study of shared clonotypes between healthy human individuals. Assay used: immunoSEQ multiplex PCR; TCRdb lists only in-frame clones, some missing. The sample lists about 2.5 million clones; about nine tenths were seen once. The material sequenced was naive CD4+ T cells from PBMCs. The receptor source for this set is a man between 18 and 35 years old in good health. Some clones in this sample may be carry-over from other donors' samples. The CDR3 runs from the conserved cysteine through the conserved F or W. D genes are given only for firm matches. The size of a clone is reported for some rows only, either as once, few or many, or as a class for expanded clones.

>TRBJ2-1|TRBV5-1|.|TRBD1
CASSRQGDYYNEQFF
TGCGCCAGCAGCAGACAGGGTGACTACTACAATGAGCAGTTCTTC
>TRBJ1-5|TRBV30|.|.
CAWSANSGDPQHF
TGTGCCTGGAGTGCGAACTCAGGGGATCCCCAGCATTTT
>TRBJ2-3|TRBV7-7|.|TRBD2
CASSTSLLSGGYTDTQYF
TGTGCCAGCAGTACTTCTCTCTTAAGCGGGGGTTACACAGATACGCAGTATTTT
>TRBJ2-2|TRBV7-2|.|TRBD2
CASSLLGGGLQSRELFF
TGTGCCAGCAGCTTACTTGGCGGGGGACTCCAGAGCAGGGAGCTGTTTTTT
>TRBJ2-2|TRBV5-1|.|TRBD1
CASSLSTTGWGELFF
TGCGCCAGCAGCTTGTCTACGACAGGGTGGGGGGAGCTGTTTTTT
>TRBJ2-7|TRBV19|.|TRBD2
CASRGNEAGNSYEQYF
TGTGCCAGTAGGGGAAACGAAGCGGGAAACTCCTACGAGCAGTACTTC
>TRBJ2-2|TRBV5-5|.|.
CASSPQVLDTGELFF
TGTGCCAGCAGCCCCCAAGTTCTAGACACCGGGGAGCTGTTTTTT
>TRBJ1-4|TRBV10-3|few|.
CAIRQNEKLFF
TGTGCCATCAGACAGAATGAAAAACTGTTTTTT
>TRBJ2-3|TRBV7-2|.|TRBD2
CASSSARTSGADTQYF
TGTGCCAGCAGCTCAGCTCGGACTAGCGGGGCAGATACGCAGTATTTT
>TRBJ2-1|TRBV7-3|.|.
CASSSVKDGAGEQFF
TGTGCCAGCAGCTCCGTAAAGGACGGGGCTGGTGAGCAGTTCTTC